This paragraph covers one TCR beta chain sequence. Its antigen is not known. These data are taken from a study of T cell responses to AZD1222 COVID-19 vaccine. There are 13 residues in the CDR3. Germline assignment: CDR1 MNHEY and CDR2 SVGAGI. The V and J ends lost 10 bases and 2 bases respectively, with 15 bases between them. The assay was immunoSEQ multiplex PCR, and TCRdb's table has in-frame clones only and misses some. The data contain about 200,000 clones, roughly 94% of them singletons. Whole-study findings and limits: Seropositivity was recorded at baseline in only 5 or 6 AZD1222 recipients. Two AZD1222 doses significantly raised spike-specific TCR breadth and depth over controls.

This chain links TRBV6-5 with TRBJ2-7; possibly TRBD1 or TRBD2 for D (5 bases each). The sample was peripheral blood, taken 28 days after the second dose of the MenACWY control vaccine. The sequence was obtained from an adult who received the MenACWY meningococcal vaccine as a control. CDR3 coding DNA: TGTGCCACCCTCCGGGACGGCACCTACGAGCAGTACTTC. This codes for CATLRDGTYEQYF.